This T cell receptor beta chain was recovered during a study of blood T cell repertoires in COVID-19. For the study at large: Specimens from acute and convalescent COVID-19 originated in the United States, Italy and Spain. In each case, the material was cDNA or gDNA derived from T cells, B-cell-depleted T cells, or PBMCs.

The authors' processing: Using reference gene primer amplification, nucleated cell counts were estimated. Measured with immunoSEQ multiplex PCR; TCRdb has only the in-frame clones, and not every one. That table gives V, J and clone size, and the DNA gave D and trimming. The profile shows about 75,000 clones, roughly 85% of them singletons. V dropped 5 bases and J dropped 3; count of bases not matched to a gene: 9. The CDR3 is 15 residues long. The V gene's germline CDR1 is SGHTA and CDR2 FQGTGA. The sequenced sample consisted of peripheral blood. This rearrangement joins TRBV7-3 to TRBJ1-1, with TRBD1 matching 7 bases. The sequence was obtained from a human donor in a cohort sampled during active COVID-19. The CDR3 DNA is TGTGCCAGCAGCCCGGGCCCGGGACAGTACACTGAAGCTTTCTTT. Encoded protein: CASSPGPGQYTEAFF.